This T cell receptor (beta chain) appears in the sequencing data of a study of OX40 agonist ivuxolimab in advanced cancers. Libraries were prepared by immunoSEQ multiplex PCR; TCRdb keeps only in-frame clonotypes and omits some of them. The table includes approximately 87,000 clones, roughly nine tenths detected once. V shed 0 bases and J 6 bases; nucleotides not matched to a gene: 8. The CDR3 covers 16 residues. Germline loops: CDR1 MNHEY, CDR2 SMNVEV (reference sequence). The chain links TRBV27 to TRBJ1-2; 9 bases are shared with TRBD1. The input for sequencing was CD4+ or CD8+ T cells sorted from blood, taken in a trial of the OX40 agonist ivuxolimab. The origin of this receptor is an adult with an advanced solid tumor such as melanoma, head and neck, liver or kidney cancer. The chain's CDR3 is CASSLSQTGGPHGYTF. The CDR3 region has the DNA TGTGCCAGCAGTTTATCCCAAACAGGGGGCCCACATGGCTACACCTTC.